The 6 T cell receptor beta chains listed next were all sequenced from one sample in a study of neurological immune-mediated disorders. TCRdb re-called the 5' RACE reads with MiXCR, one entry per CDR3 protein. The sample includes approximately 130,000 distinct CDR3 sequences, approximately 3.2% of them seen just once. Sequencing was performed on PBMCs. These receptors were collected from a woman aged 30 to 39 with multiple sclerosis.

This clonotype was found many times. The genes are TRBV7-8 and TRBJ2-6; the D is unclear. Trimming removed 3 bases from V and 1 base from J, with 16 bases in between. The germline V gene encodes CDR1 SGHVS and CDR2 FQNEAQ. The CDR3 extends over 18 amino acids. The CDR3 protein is CASSFPLASISGANVLTF. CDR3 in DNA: TGTGCCAGCAGCTTTCCCCTCGCTTCAATATCTGGGGCCAACGTCCTGACTTTC.

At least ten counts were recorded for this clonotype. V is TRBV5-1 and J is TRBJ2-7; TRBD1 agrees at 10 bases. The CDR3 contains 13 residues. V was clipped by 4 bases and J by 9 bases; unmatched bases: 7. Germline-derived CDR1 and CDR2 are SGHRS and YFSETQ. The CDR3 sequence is CASSAGQGKGQYF. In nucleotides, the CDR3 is TGCGCCAGCAGCGCGGGACAGGGGAAAGGGCAGTACTTC.

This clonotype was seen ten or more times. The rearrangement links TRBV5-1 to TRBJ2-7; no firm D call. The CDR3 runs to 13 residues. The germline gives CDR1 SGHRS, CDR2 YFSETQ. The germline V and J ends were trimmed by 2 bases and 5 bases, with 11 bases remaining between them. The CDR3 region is CASSFDPANEQYF. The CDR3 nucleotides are TGCGCCAGCAGCTTCGACCCAGCAAACGAGCAGTACTTC.

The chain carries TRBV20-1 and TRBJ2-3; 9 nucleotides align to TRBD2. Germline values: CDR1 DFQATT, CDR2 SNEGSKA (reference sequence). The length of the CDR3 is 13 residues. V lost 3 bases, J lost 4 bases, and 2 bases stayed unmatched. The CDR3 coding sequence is TGCAGTGCTAGGAGCGGGGGGCCAGATACGCAGTATTTT. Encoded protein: CSARSGGPDTQYF.

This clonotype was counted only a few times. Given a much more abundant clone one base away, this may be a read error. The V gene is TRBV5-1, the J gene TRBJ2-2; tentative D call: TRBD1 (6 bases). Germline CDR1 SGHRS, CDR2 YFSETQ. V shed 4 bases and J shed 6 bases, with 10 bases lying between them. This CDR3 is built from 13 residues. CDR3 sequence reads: CASSEKGAGELFF. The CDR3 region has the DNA TGCGCCAGCAGCGAAAAGGGGGCCGGGGAGCTGTTTTTT.

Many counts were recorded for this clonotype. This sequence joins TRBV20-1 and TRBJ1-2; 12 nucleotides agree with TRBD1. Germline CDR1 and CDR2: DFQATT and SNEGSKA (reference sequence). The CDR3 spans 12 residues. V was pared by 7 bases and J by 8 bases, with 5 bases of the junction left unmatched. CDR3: CSGGTGGGGYTF. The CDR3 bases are TGCAGTGGAGGGACAGGGGGCGGCGGCTACACCTTC.